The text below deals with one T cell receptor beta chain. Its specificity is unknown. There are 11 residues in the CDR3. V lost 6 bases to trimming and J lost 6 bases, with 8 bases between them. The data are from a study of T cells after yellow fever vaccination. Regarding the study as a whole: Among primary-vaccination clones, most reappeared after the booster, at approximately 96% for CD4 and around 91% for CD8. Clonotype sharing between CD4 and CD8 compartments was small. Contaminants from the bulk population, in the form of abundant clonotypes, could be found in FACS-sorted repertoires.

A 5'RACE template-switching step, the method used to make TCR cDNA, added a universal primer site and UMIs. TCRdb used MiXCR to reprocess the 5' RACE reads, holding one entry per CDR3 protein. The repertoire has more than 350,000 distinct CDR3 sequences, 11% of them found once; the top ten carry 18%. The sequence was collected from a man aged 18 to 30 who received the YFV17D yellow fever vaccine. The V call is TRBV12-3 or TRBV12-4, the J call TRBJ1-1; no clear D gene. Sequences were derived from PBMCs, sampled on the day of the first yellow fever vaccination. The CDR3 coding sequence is TGTGCCAGCAGGCGGGAGGCTGAAGCTTTCTTT. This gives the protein CASRREAEAFF.